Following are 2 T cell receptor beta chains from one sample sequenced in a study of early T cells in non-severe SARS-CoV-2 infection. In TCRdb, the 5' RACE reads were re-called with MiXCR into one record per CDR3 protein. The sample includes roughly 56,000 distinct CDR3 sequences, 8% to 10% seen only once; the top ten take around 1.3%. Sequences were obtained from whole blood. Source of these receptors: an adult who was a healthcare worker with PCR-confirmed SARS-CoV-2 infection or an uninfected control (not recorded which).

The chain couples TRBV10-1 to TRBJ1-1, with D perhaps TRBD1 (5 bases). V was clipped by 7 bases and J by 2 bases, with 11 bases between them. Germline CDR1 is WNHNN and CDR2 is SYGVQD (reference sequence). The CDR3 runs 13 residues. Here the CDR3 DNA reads TGCGCCAGCATGGGGGGAGTCAACACTGAAGCTTTCTTT. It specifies CASMGGVNTEAFF.

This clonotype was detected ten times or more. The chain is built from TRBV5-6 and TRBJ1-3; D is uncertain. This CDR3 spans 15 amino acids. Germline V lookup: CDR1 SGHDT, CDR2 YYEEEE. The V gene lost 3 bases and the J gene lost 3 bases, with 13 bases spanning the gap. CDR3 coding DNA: TGTGCCAGCAGCTCCGGGCCTTGGAATGGAAACACCATATATTTT. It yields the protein CASSSGPWNGNTIYF.